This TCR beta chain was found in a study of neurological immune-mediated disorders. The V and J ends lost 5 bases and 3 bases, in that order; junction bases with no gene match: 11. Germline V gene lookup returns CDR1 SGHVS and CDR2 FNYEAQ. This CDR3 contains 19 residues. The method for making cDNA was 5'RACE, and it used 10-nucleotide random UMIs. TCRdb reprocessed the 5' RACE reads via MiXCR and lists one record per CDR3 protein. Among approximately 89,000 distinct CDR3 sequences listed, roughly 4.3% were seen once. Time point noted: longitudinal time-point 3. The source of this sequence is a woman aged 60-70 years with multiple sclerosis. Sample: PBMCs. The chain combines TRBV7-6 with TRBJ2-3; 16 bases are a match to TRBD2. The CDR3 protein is CASSPGTGLAGGATDTQYF. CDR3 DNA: TGTGCCAGCAGCCCTGGTACGGGACTAGCGGGGGGGGCGACAGATACGCAGTATTTT.